The 12 T cell receptor beta chains below all came from one sample that was sequenced in a study of neoadjuvant nivolumab and ipilimumab in lung cancer (dated by TCRdb to 2018 to 2021). The sample's time point, from its label and the paper: at surgical resection after neoadjuvant nivolumab +/- ipilimumab. The library was produced with the immunoSEQ multiplex PCR assay. Drawn from immuneACCESS, this table holds only the in-frame rearrangements with V and J called that TCRdb kept. Clones are partly lost; checked studies trace under half to an unresolved V gene and leave the rest unexplained. The sample table records about 30,000 clones; about 92% of these occur just once. The leading ten clones occupy around 2% of the sample. The input for sequencing was peripheral blood, taken after neoadjuvant nivolumab, alone or with ipilimumab, at or shortly before surgery. The receptors shown here come from an adult with non-small cell lung cancer.

The genes are TRBV5-1 and TRBJ2-2, with D unresolved. The CDR3 is 15 residues long. CDR1 SGHRS and CDR2 YFSETQ come from the germline V gene. Trimming pared 0 bases from V and 0 bases from J, leaving 6 bases between. The CDR3 is CASSLGWPNTGELFF. The CDR3 bases are TGCGCCAGCAGCTTGGGGTGGCCGAACACCGGGGAGCTGTTTTTT.

This chain links TRBV10-3 with TRBJ2-1; 7 nucleotides match TRBD2. After removal of 3 bases from V and 1 base from J, the junction contained 6 bases not matched to a gene. Germline V gene sequence: CDR1 ENHRY, CDR2 SYGVKD. This CDR3 has 16 amino acids. The CDR3 loop reads CAISDLLGGSYNEQFF. The CDR3, as DNA: TGTGCCATCAGTGACCTACTGGGGGGGTCCTACAATGAGCAGTTCTTC.

The chain couples TRBV5-1 to TRBJ2-3, with 7 bases aligning to TRBD2. There are 16 residues in the CDR3. After removal of 2 bases from V and 5 bases from J, the junction contained 11 bases not matched to a gene. Germline V gives CDR1 SGHRS, CDR2 YFSETQ. This CDR3 reads CASSFGSGMLIDTQYF. The CDR3 DNA sequence: TGCGCCAGCAGCTTCGGAAGCGGGATGCTAATAGATACGCAGTATTTT.

The chain combines TRBV6-1 with TRBJ1-1; D remains ambiguous. The CDR3 extends over 15 amino acids. CDR1 MNHNS and CDR2 SASEGT come from the germline V gene. The V gene lost 1 base and the J gene lost 5 bases, with 14 bases spanning the gap. CDR3 amino acids: CASSEEEGIVTEAFF. CDR3 coding DNA: TGTGCCAGCAGTGAAGAGGAAGGGATTGTGACTGAAGCTTTCTTT.

The rearrangement links TRBV10-3 to TRBJ2-5, with D maybe TRBD1 (5 bases). The germline CDR1 and CDR2 sequences are ENHRY and SYGVKD. This CDR3 has 15 amino acids. The V and J ends lost 10 bases and 4 bases respectively, with 22 bases between them. CDR3 residues: CATHSTQGFGETQYF. Written as DNA, the CDR3 is TGTGCCACTCACTCCACTCAGGGCTTTGGAGAGACCCAGTACTTC.

The chain links TRBV14 to TRBJ2-2; D is uncertain. The CDR3 totals 13 residues. V lost 1 base and J lost 6, with 6 bases in between. The germline CDR1 and CDR2 sequences are SGHDN and FVKESK. As DNA, the CDR3 is TGTGCCAGCAGCCAAGTGTTTGCCGGGGAGCTGTTTTTT. It yields the protein CASSQVFAGELFF. The variable domain in full, completed from reference TRBV14 and TRBJ2-2, reads EAGVTQFPSHSVIEKGQTVTLRCDPISGHDNLYWYRRVMGKEIKFLLHFVKESKQDESGMPNNRFLAERTGGTYSTLKVQPAELEDSGVYFCASSQVFAGELFFGEGSRLTVL.

The V gene is TRBV5-4, the J gene TRBJ2-3; D ambiguous. V lost 5 bases, J lost 1 base, and 8 bases lay in between. This CDR3 is built from 13 residues. Germline-derived CDR1 and CDR2 are SGHNT and YYREEE (reference sequence). The CDR3 sequence: CASSTTGTDTQYF. The CDR3 region has the DNA TGTGCCAGCAGTACCACGGGCACAGATACGCAGTATTTT.

The chain recombines TRBV7-9 with TRBJ2-7, with D tentatively TRBD2 (6 bases). Trimming took off 5 bases at V and 4 bases at J, with 6 bases between the two ends. Germline lookup yields CDR1 SEHNR and CDR2 FQNEAQ (reference sequence). There are 11 residues in the CDR3. The CDR3 DNA reads TGTGCCAGCAGCCGGGAGTACGAGCAGTACTTC. Its protein product is CASSREYEQYF.

This clone was observed once. The chain links TRBV5-6 to TRBJ2-5, with 9 bases fitting TRBD1. Per germline, CDR1 SGHDT and CDR2 YYEEEE. Trimming at V came to 3 bases and at J to 1 base, leaving 7 bases not matched to a gene. The CDR3 is 16 residues long. CDR3 protein: CASSSRTGAIQETQYF. The DNA for the CDR3 is TGTGCCAGCAGCTCCAGGACAGGGGCGATCCAAGAGACCCAGTACTTC.

The chain couples TRBV7-3 to TRBJ1-1, with unresolved D. Germline lookup yields CDR1 SGHTA and CDR2 FQGTGA. V was pared by 5 bases and J by 1 base, with 8 bases between. The CDR3 loop spans 13 amino acids. CDR3 DNA sequence: TGTGCCAGCAGCCCCGGACCGAACACTGAAGCTTTCTTT. This gives the protein CASSPGPNTEAFF.

J is TRBJ2-2 and V is TRBV5-1; 10 nucleotides align to TRBD1. The CDR3 covers 18 residues. Germline assignment: CDR1 SGHRS and CDR2 YFSETQ. J lost 4 bases, V lost 4 bases, and 13 bases had no gene match. The CDR3 region has the DNA TGCGCCAGCAGCCGGGGACAGGGGAAGAGGTTCAGCACCGGGGAGCTGTTTTTT. This gives the protein CASSRGQGKRFSTGELFF.

The chain combines TRBV2 with TRBJ1-2; no clear D. Germline CDR1 SNHLY, CDR2 FYNNEI. Trimming cost V 1 base and J 2 bases, with 23 bases left between them. The CDR3 has 19 amino acids. CDR3 in DNA: TGTGCCAGCAGTGAAGAAATGCCGACTGACGTTCTGGGGAACTATGGCTACACCTTC. Amino acid sequence: CASSEEMPTDVLGNYGYTF.